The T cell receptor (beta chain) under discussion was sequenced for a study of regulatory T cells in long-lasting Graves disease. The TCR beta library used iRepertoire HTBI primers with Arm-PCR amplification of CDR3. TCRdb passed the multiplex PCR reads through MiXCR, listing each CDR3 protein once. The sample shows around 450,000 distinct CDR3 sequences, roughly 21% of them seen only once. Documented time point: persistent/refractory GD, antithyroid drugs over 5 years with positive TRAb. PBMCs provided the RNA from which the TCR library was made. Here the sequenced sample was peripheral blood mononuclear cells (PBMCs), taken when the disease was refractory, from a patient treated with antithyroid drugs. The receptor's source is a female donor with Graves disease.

The CDR3 sequence is CASSSDSGGAGNEQFF. In nucleotides, the CDR3 is TGCGCCAGCAGCTCGGATAGCGGGGGGGCCGGCAATGAGCAGTTCTTC. This chain connects TRBV5-1 to TRBJ2-1; 11 nucleotides agree with TRBD2. Germline V lookup: CDR1 SGHRS, CDR2 YFSETQ. Germline trimming cut 3 bases from V and 6 bases from J; bases unmatched to any gene: 8. The CDR3 loop spans 16 amino acids.